The following is a T cell receptor (beta chain) sequence with its context. These data are taken from a study of blood T cell repertoires in COVID-19. For the study at large: Spain, Italy and the United States supplied samples that represented acute and convalescent COVID-19. T cells, B-cell-depleted T cells, or PBMCs supplied cDNA or gDNA.

The CDR3 loop spans 13 amino acids. Looked up from germline, CDR1 is SGHTA and CDR2 is FQGNSA. The ends were cut back, 3 bases at V and 5 bases at J, with 11 bases in the middle. How the authors handled the data: Reference gene primer amplification in the assay estimated nucleated cell counts. Clones were sequenced by immunoSEQ multiplex PCR, and TCRdb holds only the in-frame ones, with some missing. The V and J calls and clone size were taken over from that table, and D and trimming were inferred from the DNA. The repertoire consists of over 85,000 clones, with 70% to 90% occurring once and the leading ten covering just under 20%.

Sequencing was carried out using peripheral blood. The chain combines TRBV7-2 with TRBJ2-7, with D perhaps matching TRBD1 (6 bases). This TCR was recovered from a human donor in a cohort sampled during active COVID-19. The CDR3 is CASSLDSPHEQYF. The CDR3 nucleotides are TGTGCCAGCAGCTTGGACAGCCCCCACGAGCAGTACTTC. The variable domain in full, with the rest retrieved from reference TRBV7-2 and TRBJ2-7, is GAGVSQSPSNKVTEKGKDVELRCDPISGHTALYWYRQSLGQGLEFLIYFQGNSAPDKSGLPSDRFSAERTGGSVSTLTIQRTQQEDSAVYLCASSLDSPHEQYFGPGTRLTVT.